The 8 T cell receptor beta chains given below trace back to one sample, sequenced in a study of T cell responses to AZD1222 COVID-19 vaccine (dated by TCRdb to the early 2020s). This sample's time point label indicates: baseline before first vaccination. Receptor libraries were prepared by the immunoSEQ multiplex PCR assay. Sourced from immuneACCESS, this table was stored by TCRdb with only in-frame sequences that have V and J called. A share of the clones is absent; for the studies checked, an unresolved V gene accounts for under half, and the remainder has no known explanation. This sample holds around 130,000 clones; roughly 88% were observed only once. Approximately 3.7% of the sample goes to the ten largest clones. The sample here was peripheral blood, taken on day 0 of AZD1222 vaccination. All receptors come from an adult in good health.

The CDR3 sequence is CASSYSMWEVYNEQFF. Written as DNA, the CDR3 is TGTGCCAGCAGTTACTCTATGTGGGAGGTCTACAATGAGCAGTTCTTC. This rearrangement joins TRBV6-5 to TRBJ2-1; TRBD2 is a possible D gene (6 bases). The CDR3 sequence is 16 residues long. CDR1 MNHEY and CDR2 SVGAGI come from the germline V gene. Trimming removed 0 bases from V and 3 bases from J, with 12 bases in between.

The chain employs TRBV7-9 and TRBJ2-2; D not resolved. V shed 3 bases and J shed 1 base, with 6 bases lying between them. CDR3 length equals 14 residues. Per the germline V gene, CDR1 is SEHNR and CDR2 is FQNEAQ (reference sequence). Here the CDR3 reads CASSLTMNTGELFF. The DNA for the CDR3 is TGTGCCAGCAGCTTGACAATGAACACCGGGGAGCTGTTTTTT. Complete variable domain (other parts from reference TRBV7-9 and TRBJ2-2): DTGVSQNPRHKITKRGQNVTFRCDPISEHNRLYWYRQTLGQGPEFLTYFQNEAQLEKSRLLSDRFSAERPKGSFSTLEIQRTEQGDSAMYLCASSLTMNTGELFFGEGSRLTVL.

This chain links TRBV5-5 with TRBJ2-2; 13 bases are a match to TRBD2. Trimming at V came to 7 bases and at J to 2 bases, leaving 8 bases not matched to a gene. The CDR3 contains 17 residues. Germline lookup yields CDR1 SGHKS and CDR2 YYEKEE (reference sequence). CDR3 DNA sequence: TGTGCCAGCGGTGGGGGGACTAGCGGGATTAACACCGGGGAGCTGTTTTTT. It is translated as CASGGGTSGINTGELFF.

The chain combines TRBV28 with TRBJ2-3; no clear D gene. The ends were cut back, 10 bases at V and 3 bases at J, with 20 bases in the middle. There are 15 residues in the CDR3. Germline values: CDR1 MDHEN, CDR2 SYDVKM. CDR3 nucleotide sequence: TGTGCCACCAGCAGCACGAGAGTCTTGACAGATACGCAGTATTTT. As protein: CATSSTRVLTDTQYF.

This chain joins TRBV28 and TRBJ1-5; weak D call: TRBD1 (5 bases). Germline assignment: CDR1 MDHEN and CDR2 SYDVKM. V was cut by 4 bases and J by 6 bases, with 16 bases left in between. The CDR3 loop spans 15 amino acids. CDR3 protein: CASSWDLDSGQPQHF. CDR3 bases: TGTGCCAGCAGTTGGGACCTTGACAGCGGTCAGCCCCAGCATTTT.

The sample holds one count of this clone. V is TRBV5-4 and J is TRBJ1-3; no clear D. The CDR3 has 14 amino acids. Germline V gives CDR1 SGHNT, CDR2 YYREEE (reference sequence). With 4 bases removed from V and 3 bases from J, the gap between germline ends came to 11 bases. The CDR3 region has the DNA TGTGCCAGCAGCCGGGAGTCCCATGGAAACACCATATATTTT. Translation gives CASSRESHGNTIYF.

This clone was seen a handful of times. CDR3 bases: TGTGCCAGCAGTGACCCCAGGACAGGGAGGGGGGGCTATGGCTACACCTTC. Translated: CASSDPRTGRGGYGYTF. This rearrangement joins TRBV6-1 to TRBJ1-2, with 8 bases identical to TRBD1. The CDR3 covers 17 residues. Per the germline V gene, CDR1 is MNHNS and CDR2 is SASEGT. The ends lost 3 bases at V and 4 bases at J; junction bases unmatched: 13.

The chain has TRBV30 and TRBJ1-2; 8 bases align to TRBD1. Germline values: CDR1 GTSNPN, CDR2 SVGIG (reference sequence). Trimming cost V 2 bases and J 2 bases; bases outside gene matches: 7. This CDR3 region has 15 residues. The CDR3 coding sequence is TGTGCCTGGAGTTTAACAGGGGGGACAAACTATGGCTACACCTTC. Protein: CAWSLTGGTNYGYTF.